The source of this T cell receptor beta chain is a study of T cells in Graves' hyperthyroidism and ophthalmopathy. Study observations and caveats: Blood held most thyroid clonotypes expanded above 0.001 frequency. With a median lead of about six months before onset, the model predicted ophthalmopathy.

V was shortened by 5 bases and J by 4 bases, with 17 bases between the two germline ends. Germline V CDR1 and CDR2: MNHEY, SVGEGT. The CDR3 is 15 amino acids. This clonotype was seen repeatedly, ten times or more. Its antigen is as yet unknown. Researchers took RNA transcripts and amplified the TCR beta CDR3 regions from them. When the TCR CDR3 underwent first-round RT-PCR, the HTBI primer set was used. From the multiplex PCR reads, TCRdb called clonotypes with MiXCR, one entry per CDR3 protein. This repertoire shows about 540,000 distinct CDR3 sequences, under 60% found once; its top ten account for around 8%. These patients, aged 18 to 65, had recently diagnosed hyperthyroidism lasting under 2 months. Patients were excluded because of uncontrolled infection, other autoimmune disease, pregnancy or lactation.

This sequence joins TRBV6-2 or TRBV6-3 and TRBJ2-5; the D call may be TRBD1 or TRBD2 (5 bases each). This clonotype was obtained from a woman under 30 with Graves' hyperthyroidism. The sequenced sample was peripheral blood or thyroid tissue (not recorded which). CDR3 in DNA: TGTGCCAGCAGTACCCGGGGCACGCCAGGAGAGACCCAGTACTTC. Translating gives CASSTRGTPGETQYF.